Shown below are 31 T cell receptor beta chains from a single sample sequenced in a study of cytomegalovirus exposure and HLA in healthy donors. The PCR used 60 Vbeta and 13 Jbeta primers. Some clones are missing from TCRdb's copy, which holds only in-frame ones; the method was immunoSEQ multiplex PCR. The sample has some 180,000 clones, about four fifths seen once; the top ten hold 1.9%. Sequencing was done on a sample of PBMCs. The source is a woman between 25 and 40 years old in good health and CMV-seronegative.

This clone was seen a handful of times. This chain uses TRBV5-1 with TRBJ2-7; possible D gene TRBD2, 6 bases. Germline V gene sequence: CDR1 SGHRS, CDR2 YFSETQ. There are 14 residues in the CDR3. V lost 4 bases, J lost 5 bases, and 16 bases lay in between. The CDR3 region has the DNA TGCGCCAGCAGCGGGTTGGGGGGTTTCCACGAGCAGTACTTC. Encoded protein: CASSGLGGFHEQYF.

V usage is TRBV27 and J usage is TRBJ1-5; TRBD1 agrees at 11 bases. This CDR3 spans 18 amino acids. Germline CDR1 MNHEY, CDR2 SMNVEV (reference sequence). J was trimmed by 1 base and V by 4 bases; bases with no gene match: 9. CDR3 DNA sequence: TGTGCCAGCAGTTCCTCCGGGACAGGGGGAGGCAGCAATCAGCCCCAGCATTTT. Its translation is CASSSSGTGGGSNQPQHF.

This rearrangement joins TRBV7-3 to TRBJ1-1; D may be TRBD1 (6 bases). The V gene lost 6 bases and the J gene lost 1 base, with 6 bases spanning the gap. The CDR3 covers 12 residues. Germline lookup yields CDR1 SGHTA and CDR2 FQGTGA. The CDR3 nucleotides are TGTGCCAGCAGAGGGGGGAACACTGAAGCTTTCTTT. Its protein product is CASRGGNTEAFF. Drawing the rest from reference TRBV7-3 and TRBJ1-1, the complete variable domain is GAGVSQTPSNKVTEKGKYVELRCDPISGHTALYWYRQSLGQGPEFLIYFQGTGAADDSGLPNDRFFAVRPEGSVSTLKIQRTERGDSAVYLCASRGGNTEAFFGQGTRLTVV.

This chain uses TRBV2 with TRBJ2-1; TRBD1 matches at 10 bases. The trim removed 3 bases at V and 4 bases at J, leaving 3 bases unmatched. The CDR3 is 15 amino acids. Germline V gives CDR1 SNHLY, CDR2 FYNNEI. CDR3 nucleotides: TGTGCCAGCAGTGATTGGACAGGGGGGTACAATGAGCAGTTCTTC. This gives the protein CASSDWTGGYNEQFF.

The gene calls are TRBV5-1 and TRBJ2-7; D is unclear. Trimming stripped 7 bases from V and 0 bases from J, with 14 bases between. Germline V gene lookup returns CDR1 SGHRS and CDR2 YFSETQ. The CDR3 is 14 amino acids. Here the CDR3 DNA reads TGCGCCAGCCGCACCACGCTGAGCTCCTACGAGCAGTACTTC. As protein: CASRTTLSSYEQYF.

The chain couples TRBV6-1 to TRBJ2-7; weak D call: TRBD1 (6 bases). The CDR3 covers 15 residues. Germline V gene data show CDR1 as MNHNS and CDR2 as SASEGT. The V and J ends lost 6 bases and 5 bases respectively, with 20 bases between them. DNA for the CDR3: TGTGCCAGCAGGAAAACAGGGTCGGGCCTCGACGAGCAGTACTTC. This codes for CASRKTGSGLDEQYF.

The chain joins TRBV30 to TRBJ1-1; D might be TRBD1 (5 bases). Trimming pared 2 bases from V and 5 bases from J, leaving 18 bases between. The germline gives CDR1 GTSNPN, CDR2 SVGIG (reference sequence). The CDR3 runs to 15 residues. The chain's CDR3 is CAWSKSGPLSTEAFF. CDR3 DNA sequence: TGTGCCTGGAGTAAGTCAGGGCCACTGAGTACTGAAGCTTTCTTT.

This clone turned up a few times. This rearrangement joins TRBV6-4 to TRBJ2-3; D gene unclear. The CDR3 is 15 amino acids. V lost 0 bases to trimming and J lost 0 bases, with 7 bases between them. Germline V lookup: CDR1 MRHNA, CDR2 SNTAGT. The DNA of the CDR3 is TGTGCCAGCAGTGACTCAGCATCTAGCACAGATACGCAGTATTTT. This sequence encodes CASSDSASSTDTQYF.

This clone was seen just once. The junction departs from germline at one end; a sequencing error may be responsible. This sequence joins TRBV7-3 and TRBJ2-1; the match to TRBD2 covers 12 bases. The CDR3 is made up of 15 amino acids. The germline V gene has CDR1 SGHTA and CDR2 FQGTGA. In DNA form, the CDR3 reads TGTGCCAGCAGCTTTTCCAGAACTAGCGGGGGGCCGAAGCTCTTC. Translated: CASSFSRTSGGPKLF.

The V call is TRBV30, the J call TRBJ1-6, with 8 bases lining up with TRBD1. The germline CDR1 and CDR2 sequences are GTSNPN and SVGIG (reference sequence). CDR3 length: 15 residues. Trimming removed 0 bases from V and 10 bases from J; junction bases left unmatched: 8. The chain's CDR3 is CAWSVPGGMGSPLHF. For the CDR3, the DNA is TGTGCCTGGAGTGTACCAGGGGGCATGGGATCACCCCTCCACTTT.

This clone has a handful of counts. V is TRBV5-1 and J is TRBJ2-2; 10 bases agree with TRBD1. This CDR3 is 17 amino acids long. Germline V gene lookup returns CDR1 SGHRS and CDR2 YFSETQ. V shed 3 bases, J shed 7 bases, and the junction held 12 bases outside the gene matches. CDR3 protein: CASSWGQGTNLGGELFF. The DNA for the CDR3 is TGCGCCAGCAGCTGGGGACAGGGGACCAATTTGGGCGGGGAGCTGTTTTTT. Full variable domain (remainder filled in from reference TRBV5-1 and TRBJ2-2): KAGVTQTPRYLIKTRGQQVTLSCSPISGHRSVSWYQQTPGQGLQFLFEYFSETQRNKGNFPGRFSGRQFSNSRSEMNVSTLELGDSALYLCASSWGQGTNLGGELFFGEGSRLTVL.

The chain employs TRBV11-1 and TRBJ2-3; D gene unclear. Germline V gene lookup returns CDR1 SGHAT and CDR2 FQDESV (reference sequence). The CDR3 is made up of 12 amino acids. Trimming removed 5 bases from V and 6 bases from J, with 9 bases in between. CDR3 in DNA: TGTGCCAGCAGCCCCTCGAGGGATACGCAGTATTTT. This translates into CASSPSRDTQYF.

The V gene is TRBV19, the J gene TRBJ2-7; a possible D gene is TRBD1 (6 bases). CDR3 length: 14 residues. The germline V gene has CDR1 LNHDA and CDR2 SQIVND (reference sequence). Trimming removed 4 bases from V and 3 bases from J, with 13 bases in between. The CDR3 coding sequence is TGTGCCAGTAGTAACACAGGGATCAACTACGAGCAGTACTTC. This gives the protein CASSNTGINYEQYF.

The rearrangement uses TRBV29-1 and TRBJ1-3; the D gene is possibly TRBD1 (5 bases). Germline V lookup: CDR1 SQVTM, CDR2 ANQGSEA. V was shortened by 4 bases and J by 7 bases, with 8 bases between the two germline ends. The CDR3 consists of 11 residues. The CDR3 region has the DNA TGCAGCGTTGCGACAGCGAACACCATATATTTT. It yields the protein CSVATANTIYF.

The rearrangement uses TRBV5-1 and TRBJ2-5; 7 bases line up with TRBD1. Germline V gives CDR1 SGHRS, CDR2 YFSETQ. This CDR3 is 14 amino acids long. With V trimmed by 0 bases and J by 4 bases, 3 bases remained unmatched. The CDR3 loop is CASSLGTGVETQYF. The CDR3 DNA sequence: TGCGCCAGCAGCTTGGGGACAGGTGTAGAGACCCAGTACTTC.

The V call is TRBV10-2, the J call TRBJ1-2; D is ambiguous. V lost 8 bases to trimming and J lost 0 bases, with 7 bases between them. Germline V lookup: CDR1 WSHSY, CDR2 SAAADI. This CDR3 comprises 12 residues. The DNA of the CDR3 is TGCGCCAGCGGTGTTACTAACTATGGCTACACCTTC. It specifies CASGVTNYGYTF.

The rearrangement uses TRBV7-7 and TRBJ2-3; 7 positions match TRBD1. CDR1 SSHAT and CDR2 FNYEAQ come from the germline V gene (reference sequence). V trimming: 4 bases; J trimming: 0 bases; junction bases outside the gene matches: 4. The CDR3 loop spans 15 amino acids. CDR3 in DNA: TGTGCCAGCAGCTCTACGACAGGGAGCACAGATACGCAGTATTTT. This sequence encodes CASSSTTGSTDTQYF.

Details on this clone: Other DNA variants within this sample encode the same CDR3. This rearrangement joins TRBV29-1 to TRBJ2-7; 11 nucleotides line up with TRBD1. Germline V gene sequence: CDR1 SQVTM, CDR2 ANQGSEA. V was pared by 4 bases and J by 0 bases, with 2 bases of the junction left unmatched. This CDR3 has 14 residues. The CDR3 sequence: CSVAGTGGSYEQYF. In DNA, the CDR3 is TGCAGCGTTGCTGGGACAGGGGGCTCCTACGAGCAGTACTTC.

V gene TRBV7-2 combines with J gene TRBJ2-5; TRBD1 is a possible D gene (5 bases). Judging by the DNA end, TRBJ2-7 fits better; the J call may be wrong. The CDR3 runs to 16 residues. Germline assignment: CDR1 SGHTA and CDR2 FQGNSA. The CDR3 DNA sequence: TGTGCCAGCAGCGAAGAGGATAAGGGGTACAACTACGAGCAGTACTTC. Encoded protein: CASSEEDKGYNYEQYF.

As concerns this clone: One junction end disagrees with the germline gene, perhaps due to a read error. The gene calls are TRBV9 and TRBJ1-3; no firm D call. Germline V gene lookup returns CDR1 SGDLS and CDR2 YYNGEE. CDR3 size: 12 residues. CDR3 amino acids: CASSVPGGPEDF. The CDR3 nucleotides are TGTGCCAGCAGCGTCCCTGGAGGCCCCGAGGATTTT.

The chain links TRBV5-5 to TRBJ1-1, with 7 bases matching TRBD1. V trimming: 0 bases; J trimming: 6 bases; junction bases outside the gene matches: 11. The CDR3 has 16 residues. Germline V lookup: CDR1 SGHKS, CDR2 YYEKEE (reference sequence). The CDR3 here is CASSLGDSWLRAEAFF. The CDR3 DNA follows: TGTGCCAGCAGCTTGGGGGACAGCTGGCTCCGGGCTGAAGCTTTCTTT.

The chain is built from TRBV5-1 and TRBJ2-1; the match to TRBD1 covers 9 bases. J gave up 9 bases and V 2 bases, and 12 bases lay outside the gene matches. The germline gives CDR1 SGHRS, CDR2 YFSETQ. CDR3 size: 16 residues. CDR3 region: CASSFRGGIQGAEQFF. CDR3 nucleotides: TGCGCCAGCAGCTTCAGGGGTGGGATACAGGGGGCTGAGCAGTTCTTC.

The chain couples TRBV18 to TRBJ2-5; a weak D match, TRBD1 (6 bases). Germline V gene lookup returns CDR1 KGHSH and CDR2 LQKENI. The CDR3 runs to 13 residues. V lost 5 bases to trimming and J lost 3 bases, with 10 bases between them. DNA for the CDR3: TGTGCCAGCTCAATCCGACAGGAAGAGACCCAGTACTTC. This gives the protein CASSIRQEETQYF.

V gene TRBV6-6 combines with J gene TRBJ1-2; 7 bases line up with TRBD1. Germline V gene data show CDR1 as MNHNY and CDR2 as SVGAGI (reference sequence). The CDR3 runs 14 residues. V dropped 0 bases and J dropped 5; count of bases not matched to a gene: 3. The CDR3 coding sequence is TGTGCCAGCAGTTACTCCAGGGGGACTTATGGCTACACCTTC. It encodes CASSYSRGTYGYTF.

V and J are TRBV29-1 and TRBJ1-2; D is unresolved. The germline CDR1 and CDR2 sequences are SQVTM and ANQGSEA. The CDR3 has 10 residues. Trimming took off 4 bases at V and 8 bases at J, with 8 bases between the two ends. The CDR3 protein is CSVGGGGYTF. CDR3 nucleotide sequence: TGCAGCGTTGGGGGAGGGGGCTACACCTTC.

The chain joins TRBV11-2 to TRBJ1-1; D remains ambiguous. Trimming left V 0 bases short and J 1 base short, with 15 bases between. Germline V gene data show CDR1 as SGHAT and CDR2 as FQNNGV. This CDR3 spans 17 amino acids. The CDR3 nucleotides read TGTGCCAGCAGCTTAGATACCCCCAGTGGTGGGAACACTGAAGCTTTCTTT. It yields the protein CASSLDTPSGGNTEAFF. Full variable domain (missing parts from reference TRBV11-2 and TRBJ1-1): EAGVAQSPRYKIIEKRQSVAFWCNPISGHATLYWYQQILGQGPKLLIQFQNNGVVDDSQLPKDRFSAERLKGVDSTLKIQPAKLEDSAVYLCASSLDTPSGGNTEAFFGQGTRLTVV.

Written as DNA, the CDR3 is TGTGCCAGCCGGAGTATTGGGTCTGTCTACGAGCAGTACTTC. It encodes CASRSIGSVYEQYF. The J gene is TRBJ2-7, the V gene TRBV2; D gene unclear. The V and J ends lost 8 bases and 3 bases respectively, with 17 bases between them. Germline V gives CDR1 SNHLY, CDR2 FYNNEI. This CDR3 spans 14 amino acids. The full variable domain, completed using reference TRBV2 and TRBJ2-7, is EPEVTQTPSHQVTQMGQEVILRCVPISNHLYFYWYRQILGQKVEFLVSFYNNEISEKSEIFDDQFSVERPDGSNFTLKIRSTKLEDSAMYFCASRSIGSVYEQYFGPGTRLTVT.

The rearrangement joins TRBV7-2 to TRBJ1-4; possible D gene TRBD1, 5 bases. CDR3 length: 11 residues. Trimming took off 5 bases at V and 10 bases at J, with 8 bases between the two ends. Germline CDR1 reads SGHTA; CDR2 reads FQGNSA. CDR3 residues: CASSRGVKLFF. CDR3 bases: TGTGCCAGCAGCAGGGGTGTAAAACTGTTTTTT.

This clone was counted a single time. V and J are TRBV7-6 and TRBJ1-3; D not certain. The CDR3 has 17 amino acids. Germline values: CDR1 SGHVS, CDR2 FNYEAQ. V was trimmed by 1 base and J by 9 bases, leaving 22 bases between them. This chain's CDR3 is CASSLGVREQRRGTIYF. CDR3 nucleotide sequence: TGTGCCAGCAGCTTAGGGGTGAGGGAGCAAAGAAGAGGCACCATATATTTT.

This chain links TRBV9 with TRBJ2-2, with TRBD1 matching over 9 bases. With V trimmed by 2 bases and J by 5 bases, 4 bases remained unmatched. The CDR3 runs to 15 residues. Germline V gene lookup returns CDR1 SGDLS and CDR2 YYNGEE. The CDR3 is CASSVTGGVTGELFF. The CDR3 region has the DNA TGTGCCAGCAGCGTCACAGGGGGCGTAACCGGGGAGCTGTTTTTT.

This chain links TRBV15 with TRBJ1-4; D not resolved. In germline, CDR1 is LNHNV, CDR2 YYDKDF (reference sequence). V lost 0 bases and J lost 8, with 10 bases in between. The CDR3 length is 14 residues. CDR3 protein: CATSREHNQEKLFF. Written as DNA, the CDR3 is TGTGCCACCAGCAGAGAACACAACCAAGAAAAACTGTTTTTT.